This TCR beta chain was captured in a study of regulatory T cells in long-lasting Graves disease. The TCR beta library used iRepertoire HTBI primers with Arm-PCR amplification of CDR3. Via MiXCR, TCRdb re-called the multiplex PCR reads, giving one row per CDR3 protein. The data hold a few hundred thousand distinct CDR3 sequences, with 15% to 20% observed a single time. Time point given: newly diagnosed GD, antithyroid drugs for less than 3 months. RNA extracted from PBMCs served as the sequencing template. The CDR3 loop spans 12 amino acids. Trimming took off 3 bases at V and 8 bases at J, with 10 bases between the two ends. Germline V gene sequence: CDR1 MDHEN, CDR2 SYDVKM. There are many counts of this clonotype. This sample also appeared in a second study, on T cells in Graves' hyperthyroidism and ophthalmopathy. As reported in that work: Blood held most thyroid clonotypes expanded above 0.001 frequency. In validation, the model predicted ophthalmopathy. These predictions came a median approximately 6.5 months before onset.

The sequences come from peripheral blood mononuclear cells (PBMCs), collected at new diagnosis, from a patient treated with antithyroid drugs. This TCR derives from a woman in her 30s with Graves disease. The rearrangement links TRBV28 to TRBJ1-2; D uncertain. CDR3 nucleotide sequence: TGTGCCAGCAGTTTTGGCCCAAGGGGCTACACCTTC. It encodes CASSFGPRGYTF.